This TCR beta chain was sequenced in a study of resident and recirculating memory T cells in vitiligo. For the study at large: Samples were epidermis from two lesional and two nonlesional sites, plus PBMCs. General study points: Different lesions suggested infiltration by different T cell clones.

Notes on this clone: The antigen remains unidentified.

Stability required unchanged lesions during the previous 6 months. No vitiligo treatment was given during the prior three months. The CDR3 is 17 amino acids. V lost 2 bases, J lost 2 bases, and 13 bases lay in between. Per the germline V gene, CDR1 is MGHDK and CDR2 is SYGVNS. Profiled with immunoSEQ multiplex PCR; TCRdb holds only in-frame clones, not every one. Of more than 70,000 clones in the sample, about 91% were seen once. This TCR was recovered from a male donor with vitiligo. Material: blood. This chain connects TRBV25-1 to TRBJ2-6; a weak D match, TRBD2 (7 bases). The CDR3 spells CASSESGRGTGANVLTF. The CDR3 DNA reads as TGTGCCAGCAGTGAAAGTGGGAGGGGGACTGGGGCCAACGTCCTGACTTTC. Using reference TRBV25-1 and TRBJ2-6 for the parts outside the CDR3, the full variable domain is EADIYQTPRYLVIGTGKKITLECSQTMGHDKMYWYQQDPGMELHLIHYSYGVNSTEKGDLSSESTVSRIRTEHFPLTLESARPSHTSQYLCASSESGRGTGANVLTFGAGSRLTVL.